This T cell receptor beta chain was recorded in a study of blood T cell repertoires in COVID-19. The CDR3 extends over 13 amino acids. The V gene's germline CDR1 is SGHTA and CDR2 FQGTGA. The ends were cut back, 2 bases at V and 3 bases at J, with 5 bases in the middle. Assay used: immunoSEQ multiplex PCR; TCRdb lists only in-frame clones, some missing. The sample lists tens of thousands of clones, 88% occurring once. Input material: peripheral blood. V is TRBV7-3 and J is TRBJ2-1; D is undetermined. The sequence was obtained from a human donor in a cohort sampled during active COVID-19. For the CDR3, the DNA is TGTGCCAGCAGCTTAGAGAACTACAATGAGCAGTTCTTC. As protein: CASSLENYNEQFF.